This entry is about one T cell receptor (beta chain). Its antigen is unknown. The data were taken from a study of shared clonotypes between healthy human individuals. Study-wide findings and caveats: Relative to their counterparts shared across all four donors, non-shared clonotypes exhibited diminished generation probabilities.

CD8 cells classed as naive were CD45RO-negative and positively selected for CCR7, excluding terminally differentiated effector memory CD45RA+ cells. All participating donors were Caucasian adults from Nashville, Tennessee. V gave up 5 bases and J gave up 6 bases, with 16 bases separating them. Germline CDR1 reads LNHNV; CDR2 reads YYDKDF (reference sequence). The CDR3 is 14 residues long. Per the study methods: ImmunoSEQ only sent back junction sequences with no quality scores, so filtering was done differently. The table came from immunoSEQ multiplex PCR; TCRdb's copy has only in-frame clones and leaves some out. V and J calls and clone size follow that table, whereas D and trimming were derived from the DNA. This sample has roughly 2.1 million clones; 93% occur once, and the top ten carry 1.5% to 2%.

Specimen: naive CD8+ T cells from PBMCs. V is TRBV15 and J is TRBJ1-2; D not certain. This sequence was found in a man between 18 and 29 years old in good health. Some clones in this sample may be carry-over from other donors' samples. CDR3 bases: TGTGCCACCAGCCGTCGGTCGGGGATCGATGGCTACACCTTC. As protein: CATSRRSGIDGYTF.